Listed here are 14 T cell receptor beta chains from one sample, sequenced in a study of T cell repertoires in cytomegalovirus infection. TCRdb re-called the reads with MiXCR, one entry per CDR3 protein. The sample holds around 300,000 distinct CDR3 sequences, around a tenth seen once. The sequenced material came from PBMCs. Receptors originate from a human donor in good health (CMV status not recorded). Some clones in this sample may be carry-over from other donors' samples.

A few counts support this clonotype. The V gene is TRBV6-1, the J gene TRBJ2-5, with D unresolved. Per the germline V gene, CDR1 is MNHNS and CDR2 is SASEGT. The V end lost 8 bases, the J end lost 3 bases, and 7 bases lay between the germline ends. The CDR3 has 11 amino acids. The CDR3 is CASQREETQYF. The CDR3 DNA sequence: TGTGCCAGCCAAAGGGAAGAGACCCAGTACTTC.

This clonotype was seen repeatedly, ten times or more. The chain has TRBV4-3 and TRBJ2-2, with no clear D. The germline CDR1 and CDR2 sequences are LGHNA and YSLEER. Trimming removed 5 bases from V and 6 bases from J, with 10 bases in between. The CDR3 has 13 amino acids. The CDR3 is CASSISGPGELFF. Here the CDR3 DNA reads TGCGCCAGCAGCATTAGTGGTCCCGGGGAGCTGTTTTTT.

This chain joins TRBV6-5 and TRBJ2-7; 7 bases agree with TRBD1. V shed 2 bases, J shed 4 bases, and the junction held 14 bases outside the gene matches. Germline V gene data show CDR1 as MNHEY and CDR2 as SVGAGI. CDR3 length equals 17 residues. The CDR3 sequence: CASSYTLSRDRVYEQYF. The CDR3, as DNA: TGTGCCAGCAGTTACACCTTGAGCCGGGACAGAGTATACGAGCAGTACTTC.

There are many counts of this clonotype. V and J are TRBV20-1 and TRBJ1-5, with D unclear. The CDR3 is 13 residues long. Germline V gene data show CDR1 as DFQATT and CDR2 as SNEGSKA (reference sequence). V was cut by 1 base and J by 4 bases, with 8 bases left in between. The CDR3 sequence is CSARGPENQPQHF. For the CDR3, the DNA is TGCAGTGCTAGAGGGCCAGAAAATCAGCCCCAGCATTTT.

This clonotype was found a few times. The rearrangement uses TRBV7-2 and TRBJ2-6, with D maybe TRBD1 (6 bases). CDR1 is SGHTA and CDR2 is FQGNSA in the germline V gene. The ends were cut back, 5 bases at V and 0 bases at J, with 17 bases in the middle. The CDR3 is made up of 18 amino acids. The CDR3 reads CASSAHRVRLSGANVLTF. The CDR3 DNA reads TGTGCCAGCAGCGCCCACAGGGTTCGGCTCTCTGGGGCCAACGTCCTGACTTTC. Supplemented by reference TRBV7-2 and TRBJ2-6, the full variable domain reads GAGVSQSPSNKVTEKGKDVELRCDPISGHTALYWYRQSLGQGLEFLIYFQGNSAPDKSGLPSDRFSAERTGGSVSTLTIQRTQQEDSAVYLCASSAHRVRLSGANVLTFGAGSRLTVL.

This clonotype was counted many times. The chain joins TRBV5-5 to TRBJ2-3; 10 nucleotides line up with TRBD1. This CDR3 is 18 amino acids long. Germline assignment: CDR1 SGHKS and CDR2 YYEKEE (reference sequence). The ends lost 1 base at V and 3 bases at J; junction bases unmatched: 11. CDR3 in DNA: TGTGCCAGCAGCTTGTCCCCCCGGACAGGGGGGCGGACAGATACGCAGTATTTT. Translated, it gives CASSLSPRTGGRTDTQYF.

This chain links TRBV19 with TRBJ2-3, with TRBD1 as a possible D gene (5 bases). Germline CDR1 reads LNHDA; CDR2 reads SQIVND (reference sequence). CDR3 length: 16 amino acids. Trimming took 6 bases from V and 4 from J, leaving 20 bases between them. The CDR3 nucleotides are TGTGCCAGTAGGGCTGCAGGGCTGGCTGAGGCAGATACGCAGTATTTT. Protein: CASRAAGLAEADTQYF.

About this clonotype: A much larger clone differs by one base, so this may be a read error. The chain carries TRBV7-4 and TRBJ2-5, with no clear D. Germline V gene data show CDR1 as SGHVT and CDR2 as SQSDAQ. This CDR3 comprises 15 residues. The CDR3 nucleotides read TGTGCCAGCAGCTTAGCGGGCAGCCTCCAAGACACCCAGTACTTC. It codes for CASSLAGSLQDTQYF.

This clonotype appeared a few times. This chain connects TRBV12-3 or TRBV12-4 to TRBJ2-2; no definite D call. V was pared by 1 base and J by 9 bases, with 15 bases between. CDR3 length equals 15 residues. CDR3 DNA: TGTGCCAGCAGTTTAGAACAAGTCCCCGGCAGGGAGCTGTTTTTT. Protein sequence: CASSLEQVPGRELFF.

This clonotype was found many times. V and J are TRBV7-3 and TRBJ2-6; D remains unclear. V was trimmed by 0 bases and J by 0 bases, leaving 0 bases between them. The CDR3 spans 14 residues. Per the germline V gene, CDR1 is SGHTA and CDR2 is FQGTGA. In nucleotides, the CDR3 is TGTGCCAGCAGCTTAACCTCTGGGGCCAACGTCCTGACTTTC. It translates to CASSLTSGANVLTF.

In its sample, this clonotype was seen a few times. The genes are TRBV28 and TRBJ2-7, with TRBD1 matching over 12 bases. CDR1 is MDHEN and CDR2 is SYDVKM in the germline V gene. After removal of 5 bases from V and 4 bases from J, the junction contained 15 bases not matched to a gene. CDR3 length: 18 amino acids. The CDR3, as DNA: TGTGCCAGCAGTACGATAGGGACAGGGGGCAATCATGGATACGAGCAGTACTTC. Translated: CASSTIGTGGNHGYEQYF.

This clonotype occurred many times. CDR3 sequence reads: CASSPGYSLRSYEQYF. CDR3 nucleotides: TGTGCCAGCAGTCCGGGGTATAGTCTGAGATCCTACGAGCAGTACTTC. The chain joins TRBV27 to TRBJ2-7; perhaps TRBD2 as D (5 bases). The V end was cut by 5 bases, the J end by 1 base, with 18 bases between. CDR1 and CDR2 (germline): MNHEY, SMNVEV (reference sequence). This CDR3 contains 16 residues.

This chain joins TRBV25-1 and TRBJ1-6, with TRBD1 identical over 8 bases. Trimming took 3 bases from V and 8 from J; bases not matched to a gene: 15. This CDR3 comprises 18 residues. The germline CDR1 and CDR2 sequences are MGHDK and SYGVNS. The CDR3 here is CASSDRQGAINNYSPLHF. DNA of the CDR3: TGTGCCAGCAGTGACCGGCAGGGGGCAATTAATAATTATTCACCCCTCCACTTT.

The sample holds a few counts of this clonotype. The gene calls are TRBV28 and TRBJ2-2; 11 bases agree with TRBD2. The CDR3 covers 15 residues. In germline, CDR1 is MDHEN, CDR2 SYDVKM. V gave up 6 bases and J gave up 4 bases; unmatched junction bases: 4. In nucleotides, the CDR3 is TGTGCCAGCAGACTAGCGGGGGAGGGCACCGGGGAGCTGTTTTTT. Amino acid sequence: CASRLAGEGTGELFF.